This TCR beta chain was retrieved from a study of CD8+CD57+ T cells in acquired aplastic anemia. On this clonotype: Its antigen is undetermined.

CDR3 and TCR beta VDJ profiling relied on a genomic DNA template. TCRdb passed the reads through MiXCR, listing each CDR3 protein once. The sample carries approximately 98,000 distinct CDR3 sequences, around two thirds recorded once. This CDR3 spans 18 amino acids. The germline V gene has CDR1 ENHRY and CDR2 SYGVKD. V lost 0 bases and J lost 2; bases outside the gene matches: 10. General study findings and limits: Twenty-nine shared CD8+ CDR3s appeared highly expressed within patients' immunodominant clones. CD8+ Simpson's diversity showed no significant patient-control difference.

Flow cytometry had shown expanded CD8+CD57+ cells in the patients chosen for sequencing. Severe acquired aplastic anemia affected all patients. The specimen sequenced was sorted CD4+, CD8+, or CD8+CD57+ T cells (not recorded which) from PBMCs. The receptor was derived from a human donor with aplastic anemia. The chain has TRBV10-3 and TRBJ2-3, with 8 positions matching TRBD2. The DNA of the CDR3 is TGTGCCATCAGTGAGTCTCCAACTAGCGGAGTTTCCACAGATACGCAGTATTTT. Translated: CAISESPTSGVSTDTQYF.